These 18 T cell receptor beta chains share one sample of origin, sequenced in a study of blood T cell repertoires in COVID-19. This table comes from immunoSEQ multiplex PCR, and its TCRdb copy is limited to in-frame clones, with some not included. The profile covers roughly 81,000 clones, with over 70% appearing a single time and roughly 36% taken by the ten largest. The sequencing sample was made of peripheral blood. These receptor sequences come from an elderly man with active or convalescent COVID-19.

The CDR3 sequence is CASSESSGGYNEQFF. The CDR3 coding sequence is TGCGCCAGCAGTGAGTCAAGCGGGGGGTACAATGAGCAGTTCTTC. V gene TRBV10-2 combines with J gene TRBJ2-1, with 9 nucleotides matching TRBD2. The CDR3 is 15 amino acids. Germline CDR1 reads WSHSY; CDR2 reads SAAADI. Losses at the gene ends were 0 bases for V and 4 bases for J; bases not matched to a gene: 1.

V is TRBV5-1 and J is TRBJ1-3; possibly TRBD1 for D (5 bases). The V and J ends lost 3 bases and 0 bases respectively, with 7 bases between them. CDR1 is SGHRS and CDR2 is YFSETQ in the germline V gene. This CDR3 comprises 14 residues. CDR3 nucleotides: TGCGCCAGCAGCTACGACAGCTCTGGAAACACCATATATTTT. Its protein product is CASSYDSSGNTIYF.

This chain connects TRBV18 to TRBJ2-1; D might be TRBD2 (6 bases). This CDR3 is 15 amino acids long. Trimming removed 3 bases from V and 5 bases from J, with 14 bases in between. Germline CDR1 KGHSH, CDR2 LQKENI. The CDR3 region is CASSPATKRDNEQFF. CDR3 bases: TGTGCCAGCTCACCGGCGACGAAGCGGGACAATGAGCAGTTCTTC.

The chain employs TRBV2 and TRBJ2-7; TRBD1 matches 8 bases. The germline V gene encodes CDR1 SNHLY and CDR2 FYNNEI. The CDR3 contains 13 residues. With 10 bases clipped from V and 0 bases from J, the junction kept 5 bases outside the gene matches. As DNA, the CDR3 is TGTGCCATGAACAGGGGGGACTCCTACGAGCAGTACTTC. Its protein is CAMNRGDSYEQYF.

The rearrangement joins TRBV19 to TRBJ2-1, with D maybe TRBD2 (7 bases). The germline V gene encodes CDR1 LNHDA and CDR2 SQIVND (reference sequence). The CDR3 has 15 residues. With 3 bases removed from V and 7 bases from J, the gap between germline ends came to 16 bases. The CDR3 DNA follows: TGTGCCAGTAGTATTCCGGGGGGCCGGGGTAATGAGCAGTTCTTC. Translation: CASSIPGGRGNEQFF.

V is TRBV19 and J is TRBJ1-6; a weak D match, TRBD1 (5 bases). V lost 1 base and J lost 8, with 9 bases in between. The CDR3 totals 14 residues. Germline V gives CDR1 LNHDA, CDR2 SQIVND (reference sequence). CDR3 nucleotides: TGTGCCAGTAGTATAGGAGACAGACATTCACCCCTCCACTTT. Protein: CASSIGDRHSPLHF.

The V and J genes are TRBV27 and TRBJ2-1, with TRBD2 identical over 9 bases. This CDR3 is 16 amino acids long. V trimming: 6 bases; J trimming: 5 bases; junction bases outside the gene matches: 11. Germline V gene sequence: CDR1 MNHEY, CDR2 SMNVEV (reference sequence). This chain's CDR3 is CASSPRLAAVHNEQFF. The CDR3, as DNA: TGTGCCAGCAGCCCTCGACTAGCGGCTGTGCACAATGAGCAGTTCTTC.

J is TRBJ1-2 and V is TRBV25-1; unclear D gene. Germline CDR1 and CDR2: MGHDK and SYGVNS. V was pared by 4 bases and J by 5 bases, with 8 bases between. The CDR3 length is 12 residues. The DNA of the CDR3 is TGTGCCAGCAGTGGTAGCGGTTATGGCTACACCTTC. This translates into CASSGSGYGYTF.

The V gene is TRBV6-5, the J gene TRBJ1-6; D is undetermined. The CDR3 is 14 amino acids. The germline V and J ends were trimmed by 0 bases and 10 bases, with 10 bases remaining between them. Looked up from germline, CDR1 is MNHEY and CDR2 is SVGAGI. CDR3 in DNA: TGTGCCAGCAGTTACTCGTCGGGTTACTCACCCCTCCACTTT. It translates to CASSYSSGYSPLHF.

This clone has more than one count but fewer than ten. V and J are TRBV3-1 (or the pseudogene TRBV3-2) and TRBJ2-3; 15 bases agree with TRBD2. V trimming: 1 base; J trimming: 3 bases; junction bases outside the gene matches: 11. The CDR3 is made up of 20 amino acids. CDR1 LGHDT and CDR2 YNNKEL come from the germline V gene (reference sequence). The CDR3 region has the DNA TGTGCCAGCAGCCAAGTGGGGACTAGCGGGAGGCCGGTGGGGACAGATACGCAGTATTTT. This sequence encodes CASSQVGTSGRPVGTDTQYF.

V usage is TRBV7-2 and J usage is TRBJ2-5; weak D call: TRBD2 (7 bases). From germline, CDR1 is SGHTA and CDR2 FQGNSA. The CDR3 has 16 amino acids. V was clipped by 5 bases and J by 5 bases, with 21 bases between them. Here the CDR3 reads CASSTGGGAVGETQYF. The CDR3 nucleotides are TGTGCCAGCAGCACAGGAGGGGGGGCCGTTGGGGAGACCCAGTACTTC.

This sequence joins TRBV19 and TRBJ1-5; 11 nucleotides line up with TRBD1. This CDR3 spans 16 amino acids. Germline CDR1 and CDR2: LNHDA and SQIVND (reference sequence). Losses at the gene ends were 3 bases for V and 4 bases for J; bases not matched to a gene: 5. The CDR3 protein is CASSINRDRGNQPQHF. DNA of the CDR3: TGTGCCAGTAGTATCAACCGGGACAGGGGGAATCAGCCCCAGCATTTT.

This clone has a single count. This chain uses TRBV6-2 or TRBV6-3 with TRBJ1-4; D is unclear. Trimming pared 5 bases from V and 6 bases from J, leaving 10 bases between. Germline V gene sequence: CDR1 MNHEY, CDR2 SVGEGT. CDR3 length equals 13 residues. For the CDR3, the DNA is TGTGCCAGCAGTCGTCCGCAGGATGAAAAACTGTTTTTT. It encodes CASSRPQDEKLFF.

The chain links TRBV27 to TRBJ1-1; the D gene is possibly TRBD1 (6 bases). Germline CDR1 reads MNHEY; CDR2 reads SMNVEV (reference sequence). V dropped 6 bases and J dropped 4 bases, with 15 bases sitting between them. This CDR3 is built from 14 residues. The CDR3 DNA follows: TGTGCCAGCAGCTGGGGGGGGCTTGTCACTGAAGCTTTCTTT. Translated: CASSWGGLVTEAFF.

V is TRBV6-5 and J is TRBJ2-5; D is unresolved. CDR3 size: 14 residues. V was cut by 6 bases and J by 4 bases, with 15 bases left in between. Per the germline V gene, CDR1 is MNHEY and CDR2 is SVGAGI. In nucleotides, the CDR3 is TGTGCCAGCAGCCCCAACAGAGTAACAGAGACCCAGTACTTC. Translating it yields CASSPNRVTETQYF.

The J gene is TRBJ1-5, the V gene TRBV19, with TRBD1 identical over 9 bases. Germline trimming cut 6 bases from V and 5 bases from J; bases unmatched to any gene: 8. This CDR3 is built from 15 residues. Germline CDR1 and CDR2: LNHDA and SQIVND (reference sequence). DNA for the CDR3: TGTGCCAGTAGCCGGGACAGGGAGTTTTATCAGCCCCAGCATTTT. Amino acids: CASSRDREFYQPQHF.

The chain joins TRBV7-2 to TRBJ2-5, with D tentatively TRBD2 (6 bases). Looked up from germline, CDR1 is SGHTA and CDR2 is FQGNSA. V was trimmed by 1 base and J by 0 bases, leaving 9 bases between them. The CDR3 runs 15 residues. The CDR3 is CASSLGGGNQETQYF. The DNA of the CDR3 is TGTGCCAGCAGCTTAGGCGGCGGGAACCAAGAGACCCAGTACTTC. The full variable domain, its missing parts supplied by reference TRBV7-2 and TRBJ2-5, is GAGVSQSPSNKVTEKGKDVELRCDPISGHTALYWYRQSLGQGLEFLIYFQGNSAPDKSGLPSDRFSAERTGGSVSTLTIQRTQQEDSAVYLCASSLGGGNQETQYFGPGTRLLVL.

The genes are TRBV6-5 and TRBJ2-1; TRBD1 aligns across 7 bases. The J segment lost 6 bases and the V segment lost 7 bases, leaving 6 bases of the junction unmatched. The CDR3 extends over 13 amino acids. Germline values: CDR1 MNHEY, CDR2 SVGAGI. Here the CDR3 reads CASTLDRINEQFF. The CDR3 coding sequence is TGTGCCAGCACTCTGGACAGGATCAATGAGCAGTTCTTC.